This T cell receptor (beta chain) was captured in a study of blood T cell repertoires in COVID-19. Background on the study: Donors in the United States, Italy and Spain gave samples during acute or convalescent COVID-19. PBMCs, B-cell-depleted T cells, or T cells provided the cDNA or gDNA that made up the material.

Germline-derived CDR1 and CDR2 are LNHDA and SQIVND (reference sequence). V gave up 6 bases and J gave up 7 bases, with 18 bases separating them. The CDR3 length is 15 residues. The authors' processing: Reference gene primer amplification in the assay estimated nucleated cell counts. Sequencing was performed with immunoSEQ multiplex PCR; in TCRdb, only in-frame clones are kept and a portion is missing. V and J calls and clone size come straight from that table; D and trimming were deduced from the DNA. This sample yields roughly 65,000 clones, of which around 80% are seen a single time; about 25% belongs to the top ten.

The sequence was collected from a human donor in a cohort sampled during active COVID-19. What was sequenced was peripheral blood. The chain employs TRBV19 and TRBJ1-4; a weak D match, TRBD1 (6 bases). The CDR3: CASSDIGRGSEKLFF. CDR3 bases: TGTGCCAGTAGCGATATCGGCAGGGGAAGTGAAAAACTGTTTTTT.